This T cell receptor beta chain was captured in a study of blood T cell repertoires in COVID-19. The assay was immunoSEQ multiplex PCR, and TCRdb's table has in-frame clones only and misses some. The repertoire holds some 300,000 clones, with roughly 91% as singletons. The participants were between roughly 18 and 100 years old and came from some 25 US areas. V dropped 3 bases and J dropped 3; count of bases not matched to a gene: 6. The CDR3 totals 15 residues. Germline CDR1 and CDR2: SGHDN and FVKESK. What was sequenced was PBMCs or T cells enriched from blood (not recorded which). The chain couples TRBV14 to TRBJ1-2, with 8 nucleotides matching TRBD1. The receptor was isolated from a woman aged 60-75 years in a cohort exposed to, infected with or recovered from COVID-19 (not recorded which). Here the CDR3 reads CASSHRRGPHYGYTF. The CDR3 DNA is TGTGCCAGCAGCCACCGCAGGGGGCCCCACTATGGCTACACCTTC. Filled out from reference TRBV14 and TRBJ1-2, the complete variable domain reads EAGVTQFPSHSVIEKGQTVTLRCDPISGHDNLYWYRRVMGKEIKFLLHFVKESKQDESGMPNNRFLAERTGGTYSTLKVQPAELEDSGVYFCASSHRRGPHYGYTFGSGTRLTVV.